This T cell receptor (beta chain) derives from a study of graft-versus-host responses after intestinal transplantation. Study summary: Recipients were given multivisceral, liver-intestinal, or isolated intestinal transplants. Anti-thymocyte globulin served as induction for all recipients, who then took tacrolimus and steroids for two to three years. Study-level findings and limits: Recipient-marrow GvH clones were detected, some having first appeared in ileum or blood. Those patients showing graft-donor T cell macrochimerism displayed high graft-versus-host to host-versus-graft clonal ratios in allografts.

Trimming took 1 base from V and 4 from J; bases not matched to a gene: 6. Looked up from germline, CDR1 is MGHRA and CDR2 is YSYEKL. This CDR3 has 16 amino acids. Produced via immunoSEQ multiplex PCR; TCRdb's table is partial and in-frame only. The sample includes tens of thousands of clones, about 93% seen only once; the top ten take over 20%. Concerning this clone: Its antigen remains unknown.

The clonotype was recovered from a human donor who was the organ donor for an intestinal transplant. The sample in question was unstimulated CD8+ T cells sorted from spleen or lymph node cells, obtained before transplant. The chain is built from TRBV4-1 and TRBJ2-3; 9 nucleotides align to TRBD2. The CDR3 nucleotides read TGCGCCAGCAGCCAAGGTATCGCTAGCGGGGCAGATACGCAGTATTTT. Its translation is CASSQGIASGADTQYF.